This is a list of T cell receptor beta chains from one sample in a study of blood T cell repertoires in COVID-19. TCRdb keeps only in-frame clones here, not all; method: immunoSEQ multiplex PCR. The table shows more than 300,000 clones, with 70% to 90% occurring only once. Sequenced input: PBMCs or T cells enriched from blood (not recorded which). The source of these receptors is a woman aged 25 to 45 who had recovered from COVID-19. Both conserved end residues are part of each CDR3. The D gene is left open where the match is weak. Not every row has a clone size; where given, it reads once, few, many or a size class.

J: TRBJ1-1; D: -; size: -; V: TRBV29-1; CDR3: CSVTRPAEAFF; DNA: TGCAGCGTAACCCGTCCGGCTGAAGCTTTCTTT
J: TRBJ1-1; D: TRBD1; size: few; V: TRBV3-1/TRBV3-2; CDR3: CASSQRPGQGAFF; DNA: TGTGCCAGCAGCCAGAGACCGGGACAGGGAGCTTTCTTT
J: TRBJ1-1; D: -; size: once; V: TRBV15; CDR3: CATSRDPAELAFF; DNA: TGTGCCACCAGCAGAGATCCTGCGGAATTGGCTTTCTTT
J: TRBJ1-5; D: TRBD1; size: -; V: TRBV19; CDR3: CASSKQGKINQPQHF; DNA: TGTGCCAGTAGTAAACAGGGGAAAATAAATCAGCCCCAGCATTTT
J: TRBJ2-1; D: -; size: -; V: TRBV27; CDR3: CASTENYYNEQFF; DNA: TGTGCCAGCACAGAGAACTACTACAATGAGCAGTTCTTC
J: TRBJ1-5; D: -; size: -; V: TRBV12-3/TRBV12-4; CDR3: CASSLRVLGPQHF; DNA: TGTGCCAGCAGTTTGCGGGTACTCGGGCCCCAGCATTTT
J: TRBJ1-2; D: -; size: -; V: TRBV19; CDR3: CASKRSNYGYTF; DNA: TGTGCCAGTAAGCGATCCAACTATGGCTACACCTTC
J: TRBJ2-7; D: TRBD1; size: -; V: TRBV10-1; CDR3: CASSQDRHSYEQYF; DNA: TGCGCCAGCAGTCAGGACAGGCACTCCTACGAGCAGTACTTC
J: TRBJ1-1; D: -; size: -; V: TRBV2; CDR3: CASRSQGGTEAFF; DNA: TGTGCCAGCAGATCCCAAGGGGGCACTGAAGCTTTCTTT
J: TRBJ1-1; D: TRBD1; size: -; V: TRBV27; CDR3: CASSLYRGYEAFF; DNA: TGTGCCAGCAGTTTATACAGGGGCTATGAAGCTTTCTTT
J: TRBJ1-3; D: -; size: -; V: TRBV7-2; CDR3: CASSLGVNSGNTIYF; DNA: TGTGCCAGCAGCTTGGGCGTAAACTCTGGAAACACCATATATTTT
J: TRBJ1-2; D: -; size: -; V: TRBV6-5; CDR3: CASSSVGYTF; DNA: TGTGCCAGCAGTTCCGTCGGCTACACCTTC
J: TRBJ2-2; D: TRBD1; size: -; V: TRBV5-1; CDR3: CASSLEGQGATGELFF; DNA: TGCGCCAGCAGCCTGGAGGGACAGGGGGCGACCGGGGAGCTGTTTTTT
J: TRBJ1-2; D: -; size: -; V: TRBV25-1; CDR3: CASSELGGGPDVYTF; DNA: TGTGCCAGCAGTGAACTTGGGGGGGGCCCGGATGTCTACACCTTC
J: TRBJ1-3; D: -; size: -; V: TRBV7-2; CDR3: CASSASGDSSGNTIYF; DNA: TGTGCCAGCAGCGCATCGGGAGATAGCTCTGGAAACACCATATATTTT
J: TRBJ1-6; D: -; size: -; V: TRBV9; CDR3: CASSVDPGSSYNSPLHF; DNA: TGTGCCAGCAGCGTAGATCCCGGGAGCTCCTATAATTCACCCCTCCACTTT
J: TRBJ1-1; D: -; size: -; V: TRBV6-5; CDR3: CASSPRMNTEAFF; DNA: TGTGCCAGCAGTCCCCGTATGAACACTGAAGCTTTCTTT
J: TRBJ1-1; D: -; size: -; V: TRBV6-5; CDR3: CASRVTEEAFF; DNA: TGTGCCAGCAGGGTGACAGAAGAAGCTTTCTTT
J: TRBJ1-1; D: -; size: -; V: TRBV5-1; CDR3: CASSLTIGNTEAFF; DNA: TGCGCCAGCAGCTTAACCATCGGGAACACTGAAGCTTTCTTT
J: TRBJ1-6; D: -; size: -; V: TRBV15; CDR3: CATSRGSQGSNSPLHF; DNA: TGTGCCACCAGCAGAGGGTCCCAGGGCAGCAATTCACCCCTCCACTTT
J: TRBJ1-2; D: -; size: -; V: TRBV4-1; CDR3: CASSQGAGSGYTF; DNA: TGCGCCAGCAGCCAAGGAGCGGGGTCGGGCTACACCTTC
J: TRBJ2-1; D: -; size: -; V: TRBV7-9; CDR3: CASSLVSDEQFF; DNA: TGTGCCAGCAGCTTAGTATCAGATGAGCAGTTCTTC
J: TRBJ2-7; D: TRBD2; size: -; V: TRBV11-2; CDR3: CASSLTSGEFYEQYF; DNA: TGTGCCAGCAGCTTAACTAGCGGGGAATTCTACGAGCAGTACTTC
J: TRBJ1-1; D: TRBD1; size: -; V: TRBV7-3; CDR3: CASSRGTGNTEAFF; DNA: TGTGCCAGCAGCAGAGGGACAGGGAACACTGAAGCTTTCTTT
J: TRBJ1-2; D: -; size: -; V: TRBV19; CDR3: CASSMVGTKLNYGYTF; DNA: TGTGCCAGTAGTATGGTGGGGACAAAACTTAACTATGGCTACACCTTC
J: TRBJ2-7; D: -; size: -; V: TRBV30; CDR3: CAWSVGGGQQYF; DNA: TGTGCCTGGAGTGTCGGTGGGGGCCAGCAGTACTTC
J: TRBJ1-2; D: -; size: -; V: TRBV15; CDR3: CATSREGAAYGYTF; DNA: TGTGCCACCAGCAGAGAAGGGGCGGCCTATGGCTACACCTTC
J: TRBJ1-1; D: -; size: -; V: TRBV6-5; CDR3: CASQGGTEAFF; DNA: TGTGCCAGCCAGGGAGGCACTGAAGCTTTCTTT
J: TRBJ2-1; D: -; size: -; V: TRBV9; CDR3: CASSAPGSSYNEQFF; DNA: TGTGCCAGCAGCGCGCCGGGGAGCTCCTACAATGAGCAGTTCTTC
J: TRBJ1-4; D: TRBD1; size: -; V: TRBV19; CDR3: CASSIRGGSEKLFF; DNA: TGTGCCAGTAGTATTAGAGGGGGCAGTGAAAAACTGTTTTTT
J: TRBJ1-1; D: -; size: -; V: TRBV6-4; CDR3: CASSSSPGNTEAFF; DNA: TGTGCCAGCAGTAGCTCTCCTGGTAACACTGAAGCTTTCTTT
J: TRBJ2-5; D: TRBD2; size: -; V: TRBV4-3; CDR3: CASSQGGLGLQETQYF; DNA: TGCGCCAGCAGCCAAGGGGGACTAGGCTTACAAGAGACCCAGTACTTC
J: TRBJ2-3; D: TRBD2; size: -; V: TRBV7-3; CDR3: CASSLSPPSLGGAHTQYF; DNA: TGTGCCAGCAGCTTAAGTCCCCCCTCTCTCGGGGGGGCACATACGCAGTATTTT
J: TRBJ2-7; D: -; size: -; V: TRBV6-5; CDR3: CASSYSGDKSYEQYF; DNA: TGTGCCAGCAGTTACTCGGGGGACAAATCCTACGAGCAGTACTTC
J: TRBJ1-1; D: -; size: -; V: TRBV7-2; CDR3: CASSRDAGGTEAFF; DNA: TGTGCCAGCAGTCGGGACGCGGGGGGCACTGAAGCTTTCTTT
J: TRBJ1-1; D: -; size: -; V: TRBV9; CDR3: CASSRSRAGMNTEAFF; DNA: TGTGCCAGCAGTCGTAGCAGGGCAGGAATGAACACTGAAGCTTTCTTT
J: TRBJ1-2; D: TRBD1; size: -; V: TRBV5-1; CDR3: CASSPSRQGNYGYTF; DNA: TGCGCCAGCAGCCCTTCGAGACAGGGAAACTATGGCTACACCTTC
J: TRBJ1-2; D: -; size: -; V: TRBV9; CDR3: CASSVVGRRSGYTF; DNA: TGTGCCAGCAGCGTCGTGGGTCGTCGGAGTGGCTACACCTTC
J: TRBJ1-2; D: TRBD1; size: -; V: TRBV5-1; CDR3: CASSLGWTGPGGYTF; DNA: TGCGCCAGCAGCCTTGGGTGGACAGGGCCGGGTGGCTACACCTTC
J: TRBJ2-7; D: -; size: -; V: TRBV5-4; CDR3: CASREGLNTYEQYF; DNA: TGTGCCAGCAGGGAGGGACTTAATACCTACGAGCAGTACTTC
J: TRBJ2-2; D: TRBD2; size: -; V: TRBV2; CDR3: CASRAGLATYTGELFF; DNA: TGTGCCAGCAGGGCAGGACTAGCGACATACACCGGGGAGCTGTTTTTT
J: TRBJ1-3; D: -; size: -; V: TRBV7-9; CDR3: CASSPTRGSGNTIYF; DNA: TGTGCCAGCAGCCCAACGAGAGGCTCTGGAAACACCATATATTTT
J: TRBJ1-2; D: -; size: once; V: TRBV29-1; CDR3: CSVEYNQWTGGYTF; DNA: TGCAGCGTTGAATACAACCAGTGGACTGGTGGCTACACCTTC
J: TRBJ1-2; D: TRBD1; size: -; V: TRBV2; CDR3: CASSPGQGALHGYTF; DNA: TGTGCCAGCAGCCCCGGACAGGGTGCGTTACATGGCTACACCTTC
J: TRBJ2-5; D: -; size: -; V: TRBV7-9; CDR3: CASSLAPTPPQETQYF; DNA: TGTGCCAGCAGCTTAGCCCCAACACCCCCCCAAGAGACCCAGTACTTC
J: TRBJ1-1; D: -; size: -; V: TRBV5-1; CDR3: CASSLAGGPLGVEAFF; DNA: TGCGCCAGCAGCTTGGCCGGCGGACCCCTCGGGGTTGAAGCTTTCTTT
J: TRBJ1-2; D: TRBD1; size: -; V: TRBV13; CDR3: CASSRDRGYGYTF; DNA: TGTGCCAGCAGCCGGGACAGGGGATATGGCTACACCTTC